The clone carrying this T cell receptor (beta chain) was seen at least ten times. Graves' hyperthyroidism was deemed stable absent ophthalmopathy progression within 18 months. Fresh 10 ml peripheral blood yielded PBMCs. This entry belongs to a study of T cells in Graves' hyperthyroidism and ophthalmopathy. Trimming removed 1 base from V and 6 bases from J; junction bases left unmatched: 1. The CDR3 totals 13 residues. Germline V CDR1 and CDR2: LNHDA, SQIVND (reference sequence). Amplification targeted TCR beta CDR3 regions from RNA transcripts. The study used the HTBI primer set for a first-round RT-PCR of the TCR CDR3. Via MiXCR, TCRdb re-called the multiplex PCR reads, giving one row per CDR3 protein. The top ten hold around a third of the sample, which has 600,000 to 800,000 distinct CDR3 sequences, roughly a third seen once.

V and J are TRBV19 and TRBJ1-1; 8 nucleotides agree with TRBD1. The sample was blood. This TCR came from a woman in her 40s with Graves' hyperthyroidism. The CDR3: CASSIAGGSEAFF. The CDR3 DNA follows: TGTGCCAGTAGTATAGCAGGGGGCTCTGAAGCTTTCTTT.